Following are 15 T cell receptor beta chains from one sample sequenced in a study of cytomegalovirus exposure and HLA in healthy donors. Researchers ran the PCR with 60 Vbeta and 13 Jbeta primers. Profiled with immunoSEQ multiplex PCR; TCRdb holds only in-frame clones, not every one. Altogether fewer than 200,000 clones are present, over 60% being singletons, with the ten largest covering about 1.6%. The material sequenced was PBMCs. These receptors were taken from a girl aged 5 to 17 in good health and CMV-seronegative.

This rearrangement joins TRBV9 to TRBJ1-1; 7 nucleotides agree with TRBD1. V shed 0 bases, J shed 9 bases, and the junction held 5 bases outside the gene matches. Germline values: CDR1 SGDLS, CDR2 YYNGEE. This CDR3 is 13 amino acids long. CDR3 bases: TGTGCCAGCAGCGTAGTGCCAGGGGGAAAAGCTTTCTTT. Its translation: CASSVVPGGKAFF.

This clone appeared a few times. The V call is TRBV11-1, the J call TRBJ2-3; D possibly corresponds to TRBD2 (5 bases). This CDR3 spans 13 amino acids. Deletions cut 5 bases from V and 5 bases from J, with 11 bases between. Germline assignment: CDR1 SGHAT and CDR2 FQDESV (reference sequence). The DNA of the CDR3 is TGTGCCAGCAGCCTCGGGGAACAAGATACGCAGTATTTT. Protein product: CASSLGEQDTQYF.

CDR3 loop: CASSGGTAYSPLHF. The DNA for the CDR3 is TGTGCCAGCAGCGGCGGGACAGCCTATTCACCCCTCCACTTT. V is TRBV5-6 and J is TRBJ1-6, with 7 bases aligning to TRBD1. This CDR3 contains 14 residues. Trimming removed 4 bases from V and 8 bases from J; junction bases left unmatched: 6. Germline V lookup: CDR1 SGHDT, CDR2 YYEEEE.

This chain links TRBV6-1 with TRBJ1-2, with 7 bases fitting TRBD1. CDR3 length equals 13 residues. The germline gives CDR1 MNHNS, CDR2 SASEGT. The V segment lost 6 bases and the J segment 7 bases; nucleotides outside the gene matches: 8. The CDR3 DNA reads TGTGCCAGCAGAACAGGGGAGATGGGTGGCTACACCTTC. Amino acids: CASRTGEMGGYTF.

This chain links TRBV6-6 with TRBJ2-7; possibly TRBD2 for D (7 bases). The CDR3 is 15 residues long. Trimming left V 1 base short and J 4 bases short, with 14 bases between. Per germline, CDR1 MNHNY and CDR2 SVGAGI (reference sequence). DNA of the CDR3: TGTGCCAGCAGTTACTTAGGGGGGGAAAGGTACGAGCAGTACTTC. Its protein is CASSYLGGERYEQYF.

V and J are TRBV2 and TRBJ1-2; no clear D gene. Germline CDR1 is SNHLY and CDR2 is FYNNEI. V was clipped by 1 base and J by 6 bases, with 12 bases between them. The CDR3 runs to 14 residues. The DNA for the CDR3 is TGTGCCAGCAGTGAAGTGGCTGCAGTGGATGGCTACACCTTC. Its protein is CASSEVAAVDGYTF.

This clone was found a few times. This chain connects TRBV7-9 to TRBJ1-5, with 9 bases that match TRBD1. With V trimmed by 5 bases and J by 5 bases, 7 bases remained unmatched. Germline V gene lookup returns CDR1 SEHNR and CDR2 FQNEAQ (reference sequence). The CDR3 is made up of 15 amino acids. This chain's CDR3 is CASSTGTGRDQPQHF. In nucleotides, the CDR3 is TGTGCCAGCAGCACCGGGACAGGGCGGGATCAGCCCCAGCATTTT.

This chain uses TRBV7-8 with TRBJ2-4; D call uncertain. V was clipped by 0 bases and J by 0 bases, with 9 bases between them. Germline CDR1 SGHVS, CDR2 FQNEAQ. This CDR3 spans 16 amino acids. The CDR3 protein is CASSLARILAKNIQYF. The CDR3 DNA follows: TGTGCCAGCAGCTTAGCGCGGATTCTAGCCAAAAACATTCAGTACTTC.

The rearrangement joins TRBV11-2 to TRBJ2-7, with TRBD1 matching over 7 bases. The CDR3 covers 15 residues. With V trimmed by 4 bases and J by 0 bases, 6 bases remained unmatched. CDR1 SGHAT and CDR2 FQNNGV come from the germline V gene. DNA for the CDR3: TGTGCCAGCAGCTCCGGACAGGCGCCCTCCTACGAGCAGTACTTC. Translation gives CASSSGQAPSYEQYF.

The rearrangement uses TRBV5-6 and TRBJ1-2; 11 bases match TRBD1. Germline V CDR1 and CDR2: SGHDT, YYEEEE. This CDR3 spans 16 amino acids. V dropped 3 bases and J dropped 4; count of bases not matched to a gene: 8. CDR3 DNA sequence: TGTGCCAGCAGCTCTAGGACAGGGGGCTTCGTCTATGGCTACACCTTC. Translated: CASSSRTGGFVYGYTF.

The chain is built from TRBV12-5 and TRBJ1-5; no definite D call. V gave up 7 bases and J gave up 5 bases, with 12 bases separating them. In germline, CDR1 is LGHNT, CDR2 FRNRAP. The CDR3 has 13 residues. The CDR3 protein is CASAPPVYQPQHF. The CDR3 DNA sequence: TGTGCTAGTGCCCCGCCAGTTTATCAGCCCCAGCATTTT.

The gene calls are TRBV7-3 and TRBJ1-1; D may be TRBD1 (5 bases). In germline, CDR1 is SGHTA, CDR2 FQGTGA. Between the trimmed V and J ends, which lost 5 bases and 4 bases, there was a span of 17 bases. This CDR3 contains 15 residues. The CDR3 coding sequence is TGTGCCAGCAGCCGATCGGGGGGTCCCCTCACTGAAGCTTTCTTT. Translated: CASSRSGGPLTEAFF.

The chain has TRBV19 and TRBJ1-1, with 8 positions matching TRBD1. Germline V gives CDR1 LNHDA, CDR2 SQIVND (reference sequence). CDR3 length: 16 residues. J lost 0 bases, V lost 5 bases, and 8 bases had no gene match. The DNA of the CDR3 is TGTGCCAGTAGTCTACAGGGGGGTTGGATGAACACTGAAGCTTTCTTT. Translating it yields CASSLQGGWMNTEAFF.

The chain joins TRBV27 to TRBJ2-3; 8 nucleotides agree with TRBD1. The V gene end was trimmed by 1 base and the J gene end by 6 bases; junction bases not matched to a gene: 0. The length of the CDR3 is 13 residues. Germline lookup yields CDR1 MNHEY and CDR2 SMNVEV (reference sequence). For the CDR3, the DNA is TGTGCCAGCAGTTTATACAGGGGGGATACGCAGTATTTT. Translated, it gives CASSLYRGDTQYF.

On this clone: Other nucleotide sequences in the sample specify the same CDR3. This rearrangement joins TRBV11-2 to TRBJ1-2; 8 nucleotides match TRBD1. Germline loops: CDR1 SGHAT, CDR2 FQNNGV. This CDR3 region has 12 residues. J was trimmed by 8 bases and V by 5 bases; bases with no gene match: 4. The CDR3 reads CASSRTGYGYTF. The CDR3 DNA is TGTGCCAGCAGCCGGACAGGGTACGGCTACACCTTC.